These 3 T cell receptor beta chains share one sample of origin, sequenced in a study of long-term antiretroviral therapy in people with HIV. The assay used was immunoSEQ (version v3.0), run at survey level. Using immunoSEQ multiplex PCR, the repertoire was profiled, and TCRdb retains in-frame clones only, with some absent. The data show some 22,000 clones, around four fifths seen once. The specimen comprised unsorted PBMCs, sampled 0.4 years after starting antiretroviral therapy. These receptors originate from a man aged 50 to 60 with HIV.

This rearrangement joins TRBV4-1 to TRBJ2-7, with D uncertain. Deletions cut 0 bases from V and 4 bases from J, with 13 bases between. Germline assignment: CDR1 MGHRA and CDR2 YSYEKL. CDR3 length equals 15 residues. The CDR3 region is CASSQDVGKFYEQYF. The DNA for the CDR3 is TGCGCCAGCAGCCAAGATGTGGGGAAATTTTACGAGCAGTACTTC.

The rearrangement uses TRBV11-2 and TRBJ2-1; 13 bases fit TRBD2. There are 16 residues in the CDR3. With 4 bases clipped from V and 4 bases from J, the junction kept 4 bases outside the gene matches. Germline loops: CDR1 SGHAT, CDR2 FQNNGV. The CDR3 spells CASSSMGLAGYNEQFF. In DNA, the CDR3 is TGTGCCAGCAGCTCAATGGGACTAGCGGGGTACAATGAGCAGTTCTTC.

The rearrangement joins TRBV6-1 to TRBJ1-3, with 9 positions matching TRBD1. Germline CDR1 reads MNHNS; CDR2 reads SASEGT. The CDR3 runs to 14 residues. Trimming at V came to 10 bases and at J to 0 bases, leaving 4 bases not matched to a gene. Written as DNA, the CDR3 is TGTGCCACCAGGACAGGGGCCTCTGGAAACACCATATATTTT. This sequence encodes CATRTGASGNTIYF.